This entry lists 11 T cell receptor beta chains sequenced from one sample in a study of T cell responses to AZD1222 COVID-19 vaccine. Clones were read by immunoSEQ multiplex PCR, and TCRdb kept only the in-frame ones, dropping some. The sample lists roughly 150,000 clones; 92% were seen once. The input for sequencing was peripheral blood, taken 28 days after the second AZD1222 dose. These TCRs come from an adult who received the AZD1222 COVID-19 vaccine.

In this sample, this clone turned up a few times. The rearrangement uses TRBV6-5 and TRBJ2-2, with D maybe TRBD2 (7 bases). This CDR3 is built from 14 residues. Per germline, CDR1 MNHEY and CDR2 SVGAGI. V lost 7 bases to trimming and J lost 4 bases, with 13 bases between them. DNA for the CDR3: TGTGCCAGCACCTCTGCGGGGGCCACCGGGGAGCTGTTTTTT. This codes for CASTSAGATGELFF.

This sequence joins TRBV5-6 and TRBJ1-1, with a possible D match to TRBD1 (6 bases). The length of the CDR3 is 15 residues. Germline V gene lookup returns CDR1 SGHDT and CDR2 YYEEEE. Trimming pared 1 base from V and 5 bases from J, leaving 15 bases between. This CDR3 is CASSLFRGVWTEAFF. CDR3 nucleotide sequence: TGTGCCAGCAGCTTGTTCAGGGGCGTTTGGACTGAAGCTTTCTTT.

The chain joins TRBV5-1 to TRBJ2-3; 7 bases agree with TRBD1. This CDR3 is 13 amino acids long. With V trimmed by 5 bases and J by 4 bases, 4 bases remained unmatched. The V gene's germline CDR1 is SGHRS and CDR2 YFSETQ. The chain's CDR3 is CASRETGPDTQYF. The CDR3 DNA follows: TGCGCCAGCAGGGAGACAGGGCCAGATACGCAGTATTTT.

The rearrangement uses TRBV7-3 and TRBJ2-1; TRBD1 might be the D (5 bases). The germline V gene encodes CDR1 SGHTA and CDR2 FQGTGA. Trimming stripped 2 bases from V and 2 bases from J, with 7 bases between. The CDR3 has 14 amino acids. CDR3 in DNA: TGTGCCAGCAGCTTAGACAGTACCTACAATGAGCAGTTCTTC. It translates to CASSLDSTYNEQFF.

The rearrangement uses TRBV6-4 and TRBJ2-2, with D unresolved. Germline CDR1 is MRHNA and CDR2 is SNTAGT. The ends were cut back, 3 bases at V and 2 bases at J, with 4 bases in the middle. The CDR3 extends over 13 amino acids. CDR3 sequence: CASSESNTGELFF. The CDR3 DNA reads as TGTGCCAGCAGTGAGTCAAACACCGGGGAGCTGTTTTTT.

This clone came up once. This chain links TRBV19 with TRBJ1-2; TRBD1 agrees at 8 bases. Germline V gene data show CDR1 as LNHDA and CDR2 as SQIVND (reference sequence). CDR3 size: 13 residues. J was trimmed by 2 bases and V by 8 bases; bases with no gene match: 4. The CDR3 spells CASEDRANYGYTF. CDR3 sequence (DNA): TGTGCCAGTGAGGACAGGGCCAACTATGGCTACACCTTC.

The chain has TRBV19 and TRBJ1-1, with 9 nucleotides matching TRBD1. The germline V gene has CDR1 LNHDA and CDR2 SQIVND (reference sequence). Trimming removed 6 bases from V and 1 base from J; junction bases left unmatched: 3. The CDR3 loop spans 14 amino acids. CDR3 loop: CASRGTGPNTEAFF. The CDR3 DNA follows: TGTGCCAGTAGGGGGACAGGGCCGAACACTGAAGCTTTCTTT.

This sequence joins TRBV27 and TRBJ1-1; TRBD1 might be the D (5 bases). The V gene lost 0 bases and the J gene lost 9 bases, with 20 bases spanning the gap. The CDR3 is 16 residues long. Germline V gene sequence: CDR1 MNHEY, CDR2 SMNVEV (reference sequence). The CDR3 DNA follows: TGTGCCAGCAGTTTATCCCCTGGGGCTTTTCTCCTTCAAGCTTTCTTT. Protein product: CASSLSPGAFLLQAFF.

CDR3 in amino acids: CASSLRDRGREKLFF. Written as DNA, the CDR3 is TGTGCCAGCAGCTTGAGGGACAGGGGGCGCGAAAAACTGTTTTTT. The chain combines TRBV5-5 with TRBJ1-4; 12 nucleotides match TRBD1. The CDR3 sequence is 15 residues long. V lost 1 base, J lost 8 bases, and 3 bases stayed unmatched. Germline V gene sequence: CDR1 SGHKS, CDR2 YYEKEE (reference sequence).

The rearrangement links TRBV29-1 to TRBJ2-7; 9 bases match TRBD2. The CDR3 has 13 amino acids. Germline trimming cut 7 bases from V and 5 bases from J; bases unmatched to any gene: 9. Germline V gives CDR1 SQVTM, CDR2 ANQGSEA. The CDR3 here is CSAVAGVRDEQYF. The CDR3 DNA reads TGCAGCGCCGTAGCGGGGGTAAGGGACGAGCAGTACTTC.

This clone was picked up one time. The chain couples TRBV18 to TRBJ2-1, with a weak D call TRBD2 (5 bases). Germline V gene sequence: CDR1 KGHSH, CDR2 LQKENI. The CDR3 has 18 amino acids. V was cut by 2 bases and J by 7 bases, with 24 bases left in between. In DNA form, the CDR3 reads TGTGCCAGCTCACCATCGGGGTCGGGGAGACTAATGGGGAATGAGCAGTTCTTC. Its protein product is CASSPSGSGRLMGNEQFF.